What follows describes a single T cell receptor beta chain. Antigen unknown. The repertoire was sequenced with immunoSEQ multiplex PCR; TCRdb's copy has only in-frame clones and lacks some. The table lists approximately 530,000 clones, 90% to 97% of them singletons. Germline V gene data show CDR1 as KGHSH and CDR2 as LQKENI. The CDR3 sequence is 13 residues long. Between the trimmed V and J ends, which lost 4 bases and 6 bases, there was a span of 12 bases. Naive CD4+ cells were CD45RA-selected; the remaining cells were memory. This record belongs to a study of shared clonotypes between healthy human individuals. Study information: For every donor, three CD4 naive, three CD4 memory, two CD8 naive and one CD8 memory plates were used. Regarding the study as a whole: Clonotypes that were shared across a few donors made up roughly 5.2% of naive CD4 clonotypes. Sharing of clonotypes among donors was expected to vary with sequencing depth.

The sample was naive CD4+ T cells sorted from blood. Subset: CD45RA+ positively selected. The sequence was collected from a woman between 25 and 40 years old in good health. This sequence joins TRBV18 and TRBJ1-1; D might be TRBD1 (6 bases). In nucleotides, the CDR3 is TGTGCCAGCTCACACAAACAGGGCGCTGAAGCTTTCTTT. This encodes CASSHKQGAEAFF.